This TCR beta chain was sequenced during a study of immune evolution from preneoplasia to lung adenocarcinoma. This CDR3 has 13 amino acids. V was cut by 4 bases and J by 4 bases, with 8 bases left in between. CDR1 and CDR2 (germline): SNHLY, FYNNEI. Study findings and constraints: Later-stage lesions appeared to have more T cells, more diversity, less clonality. From normal lung to invasive adenocarcinoma, top clone frequencies appeared to decrease.

Assay: immunoSEQ multiplex PCR; the TCRdb copy retains only in-frame clones and omits some. Here the sample spans a few thousand clones, around half being singletons. With regard to this clone: The antigen remains undetermined.

The TCR was taken from a person aged 50 to 59 with lung adenocarcinoma. This sequence joins TRBV2 and TRBJ1-5; D remains unclear. The source material was FFPE normal lung tissue adjacent to the tumor. This CDR3 reads CASSGPRNQPQHF. The CDR3 bases are TGTGCCAGCAGTGGGCCACGGAATCAGCCCCAGCATTTT.